Each of the 22 T cell receptor beta chains below was sequenced from the same sample in a study of naive and memory T cell subsets. The sample's treatment: skin biopsy from PPD injection site in Mantoux-positive individual. An oligonucleotide containing a UMI was ligated to the 3' end of TCR cDNA. The SP2 primer and nested alpha and beta constant region primers amplified ligated cDNA in four rounds. TCRdb re-derived calls from the UMI-ligation and nested PCR reads in MiXCR, one entry per CDR3 protein. The profile shows 37,000 or so distinct CDR3 sequences, 8% to 13% of them singletons. This specimen consisted of skin, obtained from a tuberculin skin test site. These receptors came from an adult in good health.

A few counts support this clonotype. Here the CDR3 DNA reads TGCAGTGCAATCCGGGGCAGGGGGTATACTGAAGCTTTCTTT. It translates to CSAIRGRGYTEAFF. The chain joins TRBV20-1 to TRBJ1-1; 7 bases line up with TRBD1. V lost 6 bases and J lost 5; bases outside the gene matches: 12. Germline CDR1 is DFQATT and CDR2 is SNEGSKA (reference sequence). The CDR3 length is 14 residues.

Only a few counts were recorded for this clonotype. The chain has TRBV9 and TRBJ1-5, with a possible D match to TRBD1 (5 bases). This CDR3 spans 14 amino acids. CDR1 and CDR2 from the germline V gene are SGDLS and YYNGEE. V lost 3 bases, J lost 7 bases, and 14 bases lay in between. CDR3 loop: CASSAGTAGQPQHF. CDR3 coding DNA: TGTGCCAGCAGCGCAGGGACGGCCGGGCAGCCCCAGCATTTT.

This clonotype appeared many times. V and J are TRBV5-1 and TRBJ2-7, with D perhaps given as TRBD1 or TRBD2 (9 bases each). Germline assignment: CDR1 SGHRS and CDR2 YFSETQ. V was cut by 4 bases and J by 4 bases, with 33 bases left in between. The CDR3 extends over 20 amino acids. The CDR3 nucleotides are TGCGCCAGCAGCCTACCCCAGGGGACAGGGTACAGCGGGAGGAGATACGAGCAGTACTTC. Its protein is CASSLPQGTGYSGRRYEQYF.

This clonotype occurred a few times. V is TRBV7-9 and J is TRBJ2-1; D is uncertain. Deletions cut 5 bases from V and 5 bases from J, with 19 bases between. Germline CDR1 reads SEHNR; CDR2 reads FQNEAQ (reference sequence). The CDR3 runs to 16 residues. CDR3 coding DNA: TGTGCCAGCAGCCCCCTGAGTCGTGAACGGAACAATGAGCAGTTCTTC. As protein: CASSPLSRERNNEQFF. Based on the CDR3 plus reference TRBV7-9 and TRBJ2-1, the full variable domain is DTGVSQNPRHKITKRGQNVTFRCDPISEHNRLYWYRQTLGQGPEFLTYFQNEAQLEKSRLLSDRFSAERPKGSFSTLEIQRTEQGDSAMYLCASSPLSRERNNEQFFGPGTRLTVL.

This clonotype came up many times. The rearrangement links TRBV3-1 to TRBJ2-1, with D perhaps being TRBD1 or TRBD2 (5 bases each). V was trimmed by 4 bases and J by 7 bases, leaving 14 bases between them. The CDR3 has 14 residues. CDR1 is LGHDT and CDR2 is YNNKEL in the germline V gene (reference sequence). DNA of the CDR3: TGTGCCAGCAGCCTGTTACGGGACGGAAATGAGCAGTTCTTC. This translates into CASSLLRDGNEQFF.

At least ten counts were recorded for this clonotype. The chain links TRBV19 to TRBJ1-3; D perhaps matches TRBD1 (6 bases). The length of the CDR3 is 16 residues. V was clipped by 6 bases and J by 3 bases, with 18 bases between them. The germline V gene has CDR1 LNHDA and CDR2 SQIVND (reference sequence). The DNA of the CDR3 is TGTGCCAGTAGCGCGGAGACAGGCAGTCTTGGAAACACCATATATTTT. Translating it yields CASSAETGSLGNTIYF. Looking up the rest from reference TRBV19 and TRBJ1-3 gives the full variable domain: DGGITQSPKYLFRKEGQNVTLSCEQNLNHDAMYWYRQDPGQGLRLIYYSQIVNDFQKGDIAEGYSVSREKKESFPLTVTSAQKNPTAFYLCASSAETGSLGNTIYFGEGSWLTVV.

The V call is TRBV30, the J call TRBJ1-5, with D perhaps TRBD1 (5 bases). The germline V gene encodes CDR1 GTSNPN and CDR2 SVGIG (reference sequence). The CDR3 has 14 residues. Trimming took off 0 bases at V and 6 bases at J, with 12 bases between the two ends. In nucleotides, the CDR3 is TGTGCCTGGAGTGTCAGCACCGGGGGTCAGCCCCAGCATTTT. Translated: CAWSVSTGGQPQHF.

This clonotype was seen ten or more times. This chain connects TRBV29-1 to TRBJ1-1; TRBD1 might be the D (6 bases). CDR1 and CDR2 from the germline V gene are SQVTM and ANQGSEA. Between the trimmed V and J ends, which lost 3 bases and 8 bases, there was a span of 16 bases. This CDR3 is 13 amino acids long. The CDR3 protein is CSVEWQGQGEAFF. DNA for the CDR3: TGCAGCGTTGAGTGGCAGGGACAAGGGGAAGCTTTCTTT.

This clonotype was recorded at least ten times. The chain couples TRBV12-3 or TRBV12-4 to TRBJ1-2; tentative D call: TRBD1 (5 bases). V gave up 2 bases and J gave up 4 bases, with 14 bases separating them. The CDR3 contains 15 residues. CDR3 protein: CASSLRGLTPYGYTF. The CDR3 DNA reads as TGTGCCAGCAGTTTACGGGGACTTACTCCCTATGGCTACACCTTC.

This clonotype was counted many times. V is TRBV7-9 and J is TRBJ1-1, with D perhaps TRBD1 (6 bases). Germline lookup yields CDR1 SEHNR and CDR2 FQNEAQ (reference sequence). This CDR3 spans 15 amino acids. V was pared by 2 bases and J by 0 bases, with 10 bases between. The CDR3 region is CASSLWGGMNTEAFF. DNA of the CDR3: TGTGCCAGCAGCTTATGGGGGGGCATGAACACTGAAGCTTTCTTT.

CDR3 in DNA: TGTGCCAGCAGCTTACCGGTAAACAATGAGCAGTTCTTC. It codes for CASSLPVNNEQFF. This rearrangement joins TRBV7-8 to TRBJ2-1; no clear D. Germline values: CDR1 SGHVS, CDR2 FQNEAQ. With 2 bases removed from V and 5 bases from J, the gap between germline ends came to 7 bases. This CDR3 has 13 residues.

The rearrangement uses TRBV4-2 and TRBJ1-5; 8 bases fit TRBD1. The CDR3 totals 17 residues. The junction had 16 bases not matched to a gene; V was cut back by 4 bases and J by 8 bases. Germline CDR1 and CDR2: LGHNA and YNFKEQ. Written as DNA, the CDR3 is TGTGCCAGCAGCCTCGACCGTCGGACAGGGAAAATTGAGCCCCAGCATTTT. Its translation is CASSLDRRTGKIEPQHF.

This clonotype rates as medium-sized (0.01 to 0.1%). The chain couples TRBV2 to TRBJ2-7; tentatively, D is TRBD2 (6 bases). The germline CDR1 and CDR2 sequences are SNHLY and FYNNEI. Trimming took 5 bases from V and 3 from J, leaving 14 bases between them. The CDR3 contains 14 residues. The CDR3 DNA reads as TGTGCCAGCAGTCCTCGACTAGTCCACTACGAGCAGTACTTC. It encodes CASSPRLVHYEQYF.

This clonotype was recorded many times. This chain joins TRBV2 and TRBJ2-2; the D call may be TRBD1 or TRBD2 (6 bases each). The CDR3 covers 15 residues. Trimming took 1 base from V and 5 from J, leaving 11 bases between them. CDR1 is SNHLY and CDR2 is FYNNEI in the germline V gene. The CDR3 here is CASSEGVGGTGELFF. CDR3 nucleotide sequence: TGTGCCAGCAGTGAAGGTGTAGGGGGGACCGGGGAGCTGTTTTTT.

Ten or more counts support this clonotype. This chain uses TRBV28 with TRBJ2-1; 10 bases match TRBD2. The CDR3 length is 16 residues. Per the germline V gene, CDR1 is MDHEN and CDR2 is SYDVKM. J was trimmed by 9 bases and V by 1 base; bases with no gene match: 9. The DNA for the CDR3 is TGTGCCAGCAGTTTATCTGCTAGCGGGAGTCGGGTTGAGCAGTTCTTC. It specifies CASSLSASGSRVEQFF.

This rearrangement joins TRBV7-9 to TRBJ2-1; possible D gene TRBD1, 6 bases. Germline V gene data show CDR1 as SEHNR and CDR2 as FQNEAQ (reference sequence). There are 16 residues in the CDR3. V lost 6 bases and J 5 bases, leaving 20 bases between the germline ends. For the CDR3, the DNA is TGTGCCAGCAGACCAAGAACAGGGTCAAGGGACAATGAGCAGTTCTTC. Amino acid sequence: CASRPRTGSRDNEQFF.

This clonotype was observed at least ten times. The chain carries TRBV2 and TRBJ1-1; a weak D match, TRBD1 (6 bases). The CDR3 totals 14 residues. Between the trimmed V and J ends, which lost 6 bases and 0 bases, there was a span of 11 bases. Looked up from germline, CDR1 is SNHLY and CDR2 is FYNNEI. The CDR3 protein is CASRETGVNTEAFF. CDR3 DNA sequence: TGTGCCAGCAGGGAGACAGGCGTGAACACTGAAGCTTTCTTT.

Relative to its sample, this clonotype is medium-sized. The CDR3, as DNA: TGTGCCAGCAGCCGTAGCAATCAGCCCCAGCATTTT. Protein sequence: CASSRSNQPQHF. The J gene is TRBJ1-5, the V gene TRBV7-2; D remains ambiguous. Trimming stripped 5 bases from V and 0 bases from J, with 2 bases between. The CDR3 contains 12 residues. The V gene's germline CDR1 is SGHTA and CDR2 FQGNSA.

This clonotype was recorded at least ten times. The V and J genes are TRBV7-9 and TRBJ2-1, with 15 bases lining up with TRBD2. The V gene's germline CDR1 is SEHNR and CDR2 FQNEAQ (reference sequence). The CDR3 extends over 18 amino acids. Trimming cost V 4 bases and J 5 bases; bases outside gene matches: 9. In DNA form, the CDR3 reads TGTGCCAGCAGCTCCGGTGGGACTAGCGGGGGGCACGACAATGAGCAGTTCTTC. Its translation is CASSSGGTSGGHDNEQFF.

This clonotype was counted between two and nine times. CDR3 sequence: CASSEGTGRNTEAFF. CDR3 nucleotide sequence: TGTGCCAGCAGTGAAGGGACAGGGAGGAACACTGAAGCTTTCTTT. This chain uses TRBV6-1 with TRBJ1-1; 8 nucleotides agree with TRBD1. Looked up from germline, CDR1 is MNHNS and CDR2 is SASEGT. This CDR3 contains 15 residues. Trimming at V came to 1 base and at J to 1 base, leaving 2 bases not matched to a gene.

The chain recombines TRBV3-1 with TRBJ1-1, with D unclear. This CDR3 has 15 residues. The V end lost 3 bases, the J end lost 1 base, and 12 bases lay between the germline ends. CDR1 and CDR2 (germline): LGHDT, YNNKEL (reference sequence). The CDR3 DNA reads TGTGCCAGCAGCCAGAGGCAGGTAACGAACACTGAAGCTTTCTTT. Translation gives CASSQRQVTNTEAFF.

In its sample, this clonotype was seen many times. The chain carries TRBV20-1 and TRBJ2-3, with 16 bases aligning to TRBD2. This CDR3 comprises 18 residues. Germline values: CDR1 DFQATT, CDR2 SNEGSKA (reference sequence). Trimming at V came to 6 bases and at J to 0 bases, leaving 9 bases not matched to a gene. For the CDR3, the DNA is TGCAGTGCCCAGGGGACTAGCGGGAGGGCCACTAGCACAGATACGCAGTATTTT. Residues: CSAQGTSGRATSTDTQYF.